Shown below are 4 T cell receptor beta chains from a single sample sequenced in a study of cytomegalovirus exposure and HLA in healthy donors. This PCR relied on a set of 60 Vbeta primers and 13 Jbeta primers. Measured with immunoSEQ multiplex PCR; TCRdb has only the in-frame clones, and not every one. The profile covers about 130,000 clones, with around 80% appearing a single time and around 4.8% taken by the ten largest. The material sequenced was PBMCs. The receptors come from a young man in good health.

This chain joins TRBV5-5 and TRBJ1-1; D gene unclear. V lost 3 bases and J 1 base, leaving 13 bases between the germline ends. The CDR3 is 15 amino acids. Per germline, CDR1 SGHKS and CDR2 YYEKEE (reference sequence). CDR3 sequence reads: CASSSLGVGNTEAFF. In nucleotides, the CDR3 is TGTGCCAGCAGCTCGCTCGGGGTCGGGAACACTGAAGCTTTCTTT.

The J gene is TRBJ2-1, the V gene TRBV11-2; TRBD2 agrees at 12 bases. Germline CDR1 reads SGHAT; CDR2 reads FQNNGV. V dropped 2 bases and J dropped 7; count of bases not matched to a gene: 3. The CDR3 has 15 residues. CDR3 DNA sequence: TGTGCCAGCAGCTTACCTAGCGGGAGGGTTAATGAGCAGTTCTTC. This gives the protein CASSLPSGRVNEQFF.

This chain uses TRBV5-1 with TRBJ1-3; D unclear. With 5 bases removed from V and 0 bases from J, the gap between germline ends came to 15 bases. The germline gives CDR1 SGHRS, CDR2 YFSETQ. The CDR3 has 16 amino acids. In DNA, the CDR3 is TGCGCCAGCAGTCCAAATTTACTCGTCTCTGGAAACACCATATATTTT. This codes for CASSPNLLVSGNTIYF.

The CDR3 region is CASSLDPLAGGPRETQYF. CDR3 in DNA: TGTGCCAGCAGCTTAGATCCCCTAGCGGGAGGGCCCCGGGAGACCCAGTACTTC. The chain couples TRBV7-6 to TRBJ2-5; 12 bases line up with TRBD2. Germline CDR1 SGHVS, CDR2 FNYEAQ. Trimming removed 1 base from V and 5 bases from J; junction bases left unmatched: 11. There are 18 residues in the CDR3.